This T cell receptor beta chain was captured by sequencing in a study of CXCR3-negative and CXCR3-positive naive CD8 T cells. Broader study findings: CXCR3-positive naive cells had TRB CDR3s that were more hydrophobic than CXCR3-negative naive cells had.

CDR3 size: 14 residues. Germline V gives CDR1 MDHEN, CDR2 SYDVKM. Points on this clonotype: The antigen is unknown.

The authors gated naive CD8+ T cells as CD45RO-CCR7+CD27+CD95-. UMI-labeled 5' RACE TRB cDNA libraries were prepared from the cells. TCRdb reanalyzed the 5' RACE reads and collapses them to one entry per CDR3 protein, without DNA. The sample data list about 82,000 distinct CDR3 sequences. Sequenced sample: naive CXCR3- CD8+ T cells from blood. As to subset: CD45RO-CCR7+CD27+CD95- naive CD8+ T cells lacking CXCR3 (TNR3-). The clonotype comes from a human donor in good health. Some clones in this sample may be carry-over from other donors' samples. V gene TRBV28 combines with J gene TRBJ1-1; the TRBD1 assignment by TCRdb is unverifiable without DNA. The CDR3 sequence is CASSLPGTNTEAFF.